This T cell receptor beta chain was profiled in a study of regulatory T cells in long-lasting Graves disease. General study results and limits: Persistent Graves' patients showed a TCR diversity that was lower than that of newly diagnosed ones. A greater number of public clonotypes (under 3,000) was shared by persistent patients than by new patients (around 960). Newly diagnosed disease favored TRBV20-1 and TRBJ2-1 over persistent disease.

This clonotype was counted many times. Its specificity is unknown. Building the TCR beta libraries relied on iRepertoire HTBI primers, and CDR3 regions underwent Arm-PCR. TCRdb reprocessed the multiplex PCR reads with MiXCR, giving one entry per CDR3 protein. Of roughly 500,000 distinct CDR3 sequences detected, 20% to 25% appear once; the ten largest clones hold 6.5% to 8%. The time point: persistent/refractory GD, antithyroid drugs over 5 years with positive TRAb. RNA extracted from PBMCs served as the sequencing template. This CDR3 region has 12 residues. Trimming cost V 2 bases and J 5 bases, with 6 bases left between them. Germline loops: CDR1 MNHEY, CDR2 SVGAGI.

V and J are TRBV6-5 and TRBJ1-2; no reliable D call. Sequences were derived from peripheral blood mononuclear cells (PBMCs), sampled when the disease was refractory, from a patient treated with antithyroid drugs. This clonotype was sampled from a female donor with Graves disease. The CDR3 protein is CASSYPIYGYTF. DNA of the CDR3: TGTGCCAGCAGTTACCCAATATATGGCTACACCTTC.